These T cell receptor beta chains were read from a single sample in a study of cytotoxic CD8 clonotypes in ibrutinib-treated CLL. Clones were sequenced by immunoSEQ multiplex PCR, and TCRdb holds only the in-frame ones, with some missing. The repertoire holds around 20,000 clones, with around 80% as singletons. The sample in question was PBMCs, obtained before ibrutinib treatment. The source is a human donor with chronic lymphocytic leukemia. CDR3s include the opening cysteine and the closing phenylalanine or tryptophan. D genes are given only for firm matches. Not all rows give a size; the values are once, few, many and, for expanded clones, a class.

V,D,length,J,size,CDR3,DNA
TRBV28,TRBD2,17,TRBJ2-1,-,CASSFRRGLVYYNEQFF,TGTGCCAGCAGTTTCCGGCGGGGACTAGTTTACTACAATGAGCAGTTCTTC
TRBV21-1,-,18,TRBJ2-3,once,CASSKDATSGSNTDTQYF,TGTGCCAGCAGCAAAGACGCGACTAGCGGATCTAACACAGATACGCAGTATTTT
TRBV19,-,14,TRBJ1-6,-,CASSISPVNSPLHF,TGTGCCAGTAGTATATCACCGGTAAATTCACCCCTCCACTTT
TRBV6-1,-,16,TRBJ1-3,-,CASSESQTLSGNTIYF,TGTGCCAGCAGTGAATCACAGACGCTTTCTGGAAACACCATATATTTT
TRBV6-5,-,13,TRBJ2-3,-,CASLDPLTDTQYF,TGTGCCAGCCTAGATCCTCTCACAGATACGCAGTATTTT
TRBV19,-,16,TRBJ1-3,-,CASNIEGMRAGNTIYF,TGTGCCAGCAACATAGAGGGGATGCGCGCTGGAAACACCATATATTTT
TRBV9,TRBD1,15,TRBJ2-7,few,CASSFGQANSYEQYF,TGTGCCAGCAGCTTCGGACAGGCGAACTCCTACGAGCAGTACTTC
TRBV30,-,16,TRBJ2-1,-,CAWSAGPLGYYNEQFF,TGTGCCTGGAGTGCGGGCCCTCTGGGCTACTACAATGAGCAGTTCTTC
TRBV7-2,TRBD1,15,TRBJ1-1,-,CASSSRTGGNTEAFF,TGTGCCAGCAGCTCCCGGACAGGGGGGAACACTGAAGCTTTCTTT
TRBV9,-,14,TRBJ1-1,-,CASSVGGRGREAFF,TGTGCCAGCAGCGTAGGAGGCCGGGGGCGCGAAGCTTTCTTT
TRBV4-3,-,18,TRBJ1-3,-,CASSQEVVQDLSGNTIYF,TGCGCCAGCAGCCAAGAGGTAGTTCAGGACCTCTCTGGAAACACCATATATTTT
TRBV7-2,-,13,TRBJ2-3,few,CASSPGPTDTQYF,TGTGCCAGCAGCCCCGGGCCCACAGATACGCAGTATTTT
TRBV30,-,13,TRBJ2-6,-,CACKDFGANVLTF,TGTGCCTGCAAGGACTTTGGGGCCAACGTCCTGACTTTC
TRBV28,TRBD1,18,TRBJ2-7,-,CASSPTRDRGPKAYEQYF,TGTGCCAGCAGCCCTACAAGGGACAGGGGACCGAAAGCCTACGAGCAGTACTTC
TRBV18,-,13,TRBJ1-1,once,CASSPKSPTEAFF,TGTGCCAGCTCACCAAAGTCTCCCACTGAAGCTTTCTTT
TRBV20-1,-,11,TRBJ2-1,-,CSARERGEQFF,TGCAGTGCTAGAGAGCGGGGTGAGCAGTTCTTC
TRBV12-5,TRBD1,16,TRBJ2-6,-,CASGLQQGPGANVLTF,TGTGCTAGTGGTTTACAACAGGGGCCTGGGGCCAACGTCCTGACTTTC
TRBV7-9,-,12,TRBJ2-7,-,CASSSRANEQYF,TGTGCCAGCAGCTCCCGGGCTAACGAGCAGTACTTC
TRBV28,TRBD2,16,TRBJ2-2,-,CASSPRLAGYTGELFF,TGTGCCAGCAGCCCGCGACTAGCGGGCTACACCGGGGAGCTGTTTTTT
TRBV5-7,TRBD1,11,TRBJ1-2,few,CASRGTGRYTF,TGTGCCAGCAGGGGGACAGGGCGCTACACCTTC
TRBV19,-,16,TRBJ1-2,few,CASSPIAGKANYGYTF,TGTGCCAGTAGTCCAATCGCGGGTAAAGCTAACTATGGCTACACCTTC
TRBV6-6,-,13,TRBJ1-4,-,CASSYGDGEKLFF,TGTGCCAGCAGTTATGGGGACGGGGAAAAACTGTTTTTT
TRBV11-1,-,16,TRBJ2-3,-,CASSLIPAGRTDTQYF,TGTGCCAGCAGTTTGATCCCTGCAGGGCGCACAGATACGCAGTATTTT
TRBV9,-,12,TRBJ2-1,-,CASSPRYNEQFF,TGTGCCAGCAGCCCCCGTTACAATGAGCAGTTCTTC
TRBV19,-,16,TRBJ1-3,once,CASSTGQRISGNTIYF,TGTGCCAGTAGTACCGGACAGCGTATCTCTGGAAACACCATATATTTT
TRBV2,-,14,TRBJ2-7,-,CASRGGTASYEQYF,TGTGCCAGCAGGGGGGGGACAGCTAGCTACGAGCAGTACTTC
TRBV5-1,-,14,TRBJ1-1,few,CASSLYSLNTEAFF,TGCGCCAGCAGCTTGTACAGCTTGAACACTGAAGCTTTCTTT
TRBV6-5,TRBD1,12,TRBJ1-2,-,CATATGEYGYTF,TGTGCCACCGCGACAGGGGAATATGGCTACACCTTC
TRBV6-5,-,15,TRBJ2-1,-,CASSYGGDSYNEQFF,TGTGCCAGCAGTTACGGTGGGGACTCCTACAATGAGCAGTTCTTC
TRBV28,-,15,TRBJ1-3,-,CASSYLSGRRNTIYF,TGTGCCAGCAGTTACCTGTCGGGACGGAGAAACACCATATATTTT
TRBV2,TRBD1,14,TRBJ2-5,-,CASSYGQGGETQYF,TGTGCCAGCAGTTACGGACAGGGAGGTGAGACCCAGTACTTC
TRBV19,TRBD2,14,TRBJ2-1,-,CASSSLAGYNEQFF,TGTGCCAGTAGTTCACTAGCGGGCTACAATGAGCAGTTCTTC
TRBV9,-,13,TRBJ1-5,-,CVSSITGVQPQHF,TGTGTCAGCAGTATAACGGGGGTTCAGCCCCAGCATTTT
TRBV18,-,15,TRBJ2-1,-,CASSPDPGSYNEQFF,TGTGCCAGCTCCCCCGATCCGGGATCCTACAATGAGCAGTTCTTC